These T cell receptor beta chains were read from a single sample in a study of blood T cells in healthy people across ages. One entry per CDR3 protein, called by TCRdb with MiXCR from the 5' RACE reads. This table holds 650,000 to 1,000,000 distinct CDR3 sequences, around 36% found once. Input material: blood. The receptors come from a man in his late teens or twenties in good health. Both conserved end residues are part of each CDR3. Each record gives: D gene, V gene, CDR3 length, J gene, clone size, CDR3 DNA, CDR3 protein. A D gene is named only where the DNA matches it firmly. Rows give clone size only sometimes, using once, few, many, or a class for an expanded clone.

d_call: .
v_call: TRBV4-3
cdr3_length: 15
j_call: TRBJ1-6
clone_size: few
cdr3_nt: TGCGCCAGCAGCCAAGATCAGTTTTATAATTCACCCCTCCACTTT
cdr3_aa: CASSQDQFYNSPLHF

d_call: TRBD1
v_call: TRBV15
cdr3_length: 15
j_call: TRBJ2-7
clone_size: .
cdr3_nt: TGTGCCACCAGCTTGGACAGGGAACTCTCCTACGAGCAGTACTTC
cdr3_aa: CATSLDRELSYEQYF

d_call: .
v_call: TRBV7-2
cdr3_length: 19
j_call: TRBJ1-2
clone_size: .
cdr3_nt: TGTGCCAGCAGCTTAACTACTGGCATCCCAGGACAGTCCTCTTATGGCTACACCTTC
cdr3_aa: CASSLTTGIPGQSSYGYTF

d_call: TRBD1
v_call: TRBV10-3
cdr3_length: 17
j_call: TRBJ1-1
clone_size: .
cdr3_nt: TGTGCCATCAGTGAGTCCGGGGGACAGCTTTTGAACACTGAAGCTTTCTTT
cdr3_aa: CAISESGGQLLNTEAFF

d_call: .
v_call: TRBV5-1
cdr3_length: 13
j_call: TRBJ2-5
clone_size: .
cdr3_nt: TGCGCCAGCAACTCGAGGGCTGGGAATGAGCAGTACTTC
cdr3_aa: CASNSRAGNEQYF

d_call: TRBD1
v_call: TRBV29-1
cdr3_length: 14
j_call: TRBJ2-1
clone_size: .
cdr3_nt: TGCAGCGTTTACACAGGGGGCTATTACAATGAGCAGTTCTTC
cdr3_aa: CSVYTGGYYNEQFF

d_call: TRBD1
v_call: TRBV6-1
cdr3_length: 16
j_call: TRBJ2-3
clone_size: .
cdr3_nt: TGTGCCAGCAGTGGACAGGGATCATTTATGACAGATACGCAGTATTTT
cdr3_aa: CASSGQGSFMTDTQYF

d_call: .
v_call: TRBV20-1
cdr3_length: 13
j_call: TRBJ2-7
clone_size: .
cdr3_nt: TGCGGTGCCGGCGCCCGGGACCCCTACGAGCAGTACTTC
cdr3_aa: CGAGARDPYEQYF

d_call: TRBD2
v_call: TRBV7-3
cdr3_length: 15
j_call: TRBJ2-1
clone_size: many
cdr3_nt: TGTGCCAGCAGGGTTCCCGGGACTAGGTATGGTGAGCAGTTCTTC
cdr3_aa: CASRVPGTRYGEQFF

d_call: .
v_call: TRBV20-1
cdr3_length: 14
j_call: TRBJ1-5
clone_size: .
cdr3_nt: TGCAGTGCTAGAGGGGGGGCTGAAGGACAGCCCCAGCATTTT
cdr3_aa: CSARGGAEGQPQHF

d_call: .
v_call: TRBV12-3/TRBV12-4
cdr3_length: 14
j_call: TRBJ2-2
clone_size: once
cdr3_nt: TGTGCCAGCCGCCTGCAGGGGCCTACCGGGGAGCTGTTTTTT
cdr3_aa: CASRLQGPTGELFF

d_call: .
v_call: TRBV29-1
cdr3_length: 16
j_call: TRBJ1-2
clone_size: few
cdr3_nt: TGCAGCGTGAACTCGGGCGACAGCGTCTTTAACTATGGCTACACCTTC
cdr3_aa: CSVNSGDSVFNYGYTF

d_call: TRBD2
v_call: TRBV12-3/TRBV12-4
cdr3_length: 18
j_call: TRBJ2-3
clone_size: .
cdr3_nt: TGTGCCAGCAGTTTAGCGATCTTAGCGGGGGGGGCCACAGATACGCAGTATTTT
cdr3_aa: CASSLAILAGGATDTQYF

d_call: .
v_call: TRBV21-1
cdr3_length: 16
j_call: TRBJ1-5
clone_size: few
cdr3_nt: TGTGCCAGCAGCAAAGAGGCCGGGACAGGGATACAGCCCCAGCATTTT
cdr3_aa: CASSKEAGTGIQPQHF

d_call: .
v_call: TRBV4-1
cdr3_length: 14
j_call: TRBJ1-6
clone_size: few
cdr3_nt: TGCGCCAGCGCTCACAGGGTTAATAATTCACCCCTCCACTTT
cdr3_aa: CASAHRVNNSPLHF

d_call: .
v_call: TRBV28
cdr3_length: 13
j_call: TRBJ2-3
clone_size: few
cdr3_nt: TGTGCCAGCAGCCTTGGGGATGCAGATACGCAGTATTTT
cdr3_aa: CASSLGDADTQYF

d_call: .
v_call: TRBV20-1
cdr3_length: 16
j_call: TRBJ1-5
clone_size: .
cdr3_nt: TGCAGTGCGTCCAATGTTCCCACGCGGAGCAATCAGCCCCAGCATTTT
cdr3_aa: CSASNVPTRSNQPQHF

d_call: .
v_call: TRBV5-1
cdr3_length: 15
j_call: TRBJ2-3
clone_size: many
cdr3_nt: TGCGCCAGCAGCTCCGCGGGACGTATCACAGATACGCAGTATTTT
cdr3_aa: CASSSAGRITDTQYF

d_call: .
v_call: TRBV20-1
cdr3_length: 13
j_call: TRBJ2-5
clone_size: many
cdr3_nt: TGTATTCCCGACGGGACTTACCAAGAGACCCAGTACTTC
cdr3_aa: CIPDGTYQETQYF

d_call: .
v_call: TRBV12-3/TRBV12-4
cdr3_length: 13
j_call: TRBJ1-2
clone_size: .
cdr3_nt: TGTGCCAGCAGTCCGGGGGTCGAGAATGGCCACACCTTC
cdr3_aa: CASSPGVENGHTF

d_call: .
v_call: TRBV15
cdr3_length: 15
j_call: TRBJ2-4
clone_size: few
cdr3_nt: TGTGCCACCAGCCCCATTCCACGACAGAGGAACAGTCAGTACTTC
cdr3_aa: CATSPIPRQRNSQYF

d_call: TRBD2
v_call: TRBV20-1
cdr3_length: 16
j_call: TRBJ2-3
clone_size: few
cdr3_nt: TGCAGTGCCCCGGGGACTAGCGGGGGCCTCACAGATACGCAGTATTTT
cdr3_aa: CSAPGTSGGLTDTQYF

d_call: .
v_call: TRBV7-2
cdr3_length: 15
j_call: TRBJ1-6
clone_size: few
cdr3_nt: TGTGCCAGCAGCCTACTGTTCACCGGTTATTCACCCCTCCACTTT
cdr3_aa: CASSLLFTGYSPLHF

d_call: .
v_call: TRBV20-1
cdr3_length: 13
j_call: TRBJ2-5
clone_size: .
cdr3_nt: TGCAGTGCTAGCCCCAAGACAGGCCGGGAGCAGTACTTC
cdr3_aa: CSASPKTGREQYF

d_call: .
v_call: TRBV27
cdr3_length: 13
j_call: TRBJ2-5
clone_size: .
cdr3_nt: TGTGCCAGCAGTTTAGGGCAGATCAATGAGCAGTACTTC
cdr3_aa: CASSLGQINEQYF

d_call: .
v_call: TRBV10-3
cdr3_length: 14
j_call: TRBJ1-1
clone_size: .
cdr3_nt: TGTGCCATCAATGACCCGGGGCGGAACACTGAAGCTTTCTTT
cdr3_aa: CAINDPGRNTEAFF

d_call: .
v_call: TRBV7-9
cdr3_length: 13
j_call: TRBJ2-3
clone_size: .
cdr3_nt: TGTGCCAGCAGCGTAGAACAGGCTGATACGCAGTATTTT
cdr3_aa: CASSVEQADTQYF

d_call: .
v_call: TRBV28
cdr3_length: 11
j_call: TRBJ2-1
clone_size: many
cdr3_nt: TGTGCCAGCAGTTTAACGAGTGAGCAGTTCTTC
cdr3_aa: CASSLTSEQFF

d_call: .
v_call: TRBV29-1
cdr3_length: 13
j_call: TRBJ2-5
clone_size: .
cdr3_nt: TGCAGCGTTGTAGGGGAGGTTTTGGAGACCCAGTACTTC
cdr3_aa: CSVVGEVLETQYF

d_call: .
v_call: TRBV7-8
cdr3_length: 13
j_call: TRBJ1-2
clone_size: many
cdr3_nt: TGTGCCAGCAGCTCCTCAGGGGTCTATGGCTACACCTTC
cdr3_aa: CASSSSGVYGYTF

d_call: .
v_call: TRBV20-1
cdr3_length: 13
j_call: TRBJ2-7
clone_size: many
cdr3_nt: TGCAGTGCAAGGGGACTCTCTAAGGCCGAGCAGTACTTC
cdr3_aa: CSARGLSKAEQYF

d_call: TRBD1
v_call: TRBV7-2
cdr3_length: 18
j_call: TRBJ1-1
clone_size: .
cdr3_nt: TGTGCCAGCAGCTCGTCCCGGGACAGGGGATCTATGAACACTGAAGCTTTCTTT
cdr3_aa: CASSSSRDRGSMNTEAFF

d_call: TRBD1
v_call: TRBV4-2
cdr3_length: 16
j_call: TRBJ2-7
clone_size: .
cdr3_nt: TGTGCCAGCAGCCAAGAAGACAGGGGGACCTACAATGAGCAGTACTTC
cdr3_aa: CASSQEDRGTYNEQYF

d_call: TRBD1
v_call: TRBV29-1
cdr3_length: 12
j_call: TRBJ2-7
clone_size: many
cdr3_nt: TGCAGCGTGGGACAGCCTGATTACGAGCAGTACTTC
cdr3_aa: CSVGQPDYEQYF

d_call: .
v_call: TRBV27
cdr3_length: 16
j_call: TRBJ1-6
clone_size: .
cdr3_nt: TGTGCCAGCAGCGGGTTGGACACCTCCTATAATTCACCCCTCCACTTT
cdr3_aa: CASSGLDTSYNSPLHF

d_call: .
v_call: TRBV12-3/TRBV12-4
cdr3_length: 12
j_call: TRBJ2-7
clone_size: .
cdr3_nt: TGTGCCAGCAGTACGAAGGTCCACGAGCAGTACTTC
cdr3_aa: CASSTKVHEQYF

d_call: .
v_call: TRBV6-2/TRBV6-3
cdr3_length: 12
j_call: TRBJ2-1
clone_size: few
cdr3_nt: TGTGCCAGCAGTTACGGGCAGATTGAGCAGTTCTTC
cdr3_aa: CASSYGQIEQFF

d_call: .
v_call: TRBV6-6
cdr3_length: 14
j_call: TRBJ1-5
clone_size: .
cdr3_nt: TGTGCCAGCAGTTGGGAGGTAAACAATCAGCCCCAGCATTTT
cdr3_aa: CASSWEVNNQPQHF

d_call: TRBD1
v_call: TRBV15
cdr3_length: 15
j_call: TRBJ2-2
clone_size: .
cdr3_nt: TGTGCCACCAGCAGAGATAGGGGGCTCCCCGGGGAGCTGTTTTTT
cdr3_aa: CATSRDRGLPGELFF

d_call: .
v_call: TRBV14
cdr3_length: 15
j_call: TRBJ1-4
clone_size: few
cdr3_nt: TGTGCCAGCAGCCCCCTCGGGAAAGGGAATGAAAAACTGTTTTTT
cdr3_aa: CASSPLGKGNEKLFF

d_call: TRBD1
v_call: TRBV6-2/TRBV6-3
cdr3_length: 15
j_call: TRBJ2-1
clone_size: few
cdr3_nt: TGTGCCAGTACCACGACAGGGGGCGAGTACAATGAGCAGTTCTTC
cdr3_aa: CASTTTGGEYNEQFF

d_call: TRBD1
v_call: TRBV20-1
cdr3_length: 14
j_call: TRBJ2-3
clone_size: few
cdr3_nt: TGCAGTGCTCGGACAGGGGGCAGGACAGATACGCAGTATTTT
cdr3_aa: CSARTGGRTDTQYF

d_call: TRBD1
v_call: TRBV7-9
cdr3_length: 13
j_call: TRBJ1-5
clone_size: few
cdr3_nt: TGTGCCAGCAGCCAGACAGGGATCCAGCCCCAGCATTTT
cdr3_aa: CASSQTGIQPQHF

d_call: .
v_call: TRBV4-1
cdr3_length: 17
j_call: TRBJ1-5
clone_size: .
cdr3_nt: TGCGCCAGCAGCCAAGAACCGGGACACGTAGGCGTACGGCCCCAGCATTTT
cdr3_aa: CASSQEPGHVGVRPQHF

d_call: .
v_call: TRBV12-3/TRBV12-4
cdr3_length: 14
j_call: TRBJ1-2
clone_size: .
cdr3_nt: TGTGCCGGCACCCCCCACGAGGGCGGCTATGGCTACACCTTC
cdr3_aa: CAGTPHEGGYGYTF

d_call: .
v_call: TRBV4-3
cdr3_length: 13
j_call: TRBJ2-3
clone_size: .
cdr3_nt: TGCGCCAGCAGCCAAGAAAACTACCATACGCAGTATTTT
cdr3_aa: CASSQENYHTQYF

d_call: .
v_call: TRBV20-1
cdr3_length: 15
j_call: TRBJ1-6
clone_size: .
cdr3_nt: TGCAGTGCTCGACCACAGGGTTCAGACTATTCACCCCTCCACTTT
cdr3_aa: CSARPQGSDYSPLHF

d_call: .
v_call: TRBV28
cdr3_length: 15
j_call: TRBJ2-1
clone_size: few
cdr3_nt: TGTGCCAGCAGCCGTGGACCCTCCGGGGACAATGAGCAGTTCTTC
cdr3_aa: CASSRGPSGDNEQFF

d_call: TRBD1
v_call: TRBV25-1
cdr3_length: 17
j_call: TRBJ1-5
clone_size: .
cdr3_nt: TGTGCCAGCAGTGGGGGGACAGGGTCGTTTAGCAATCAGCCCCAGCATTTT
cdr3_aa: CASSGGTGSFSNQPQHF

d_call: .
v_call: TRBV3-1
cdr3_length: 13
j_call: TRBJ1-1
clone_size: few
cdr3_nt: TGTGCCAGCAGCCAAAGACAGAACACTGAAGCTTTCTTT
cdr3_aa: CASSQRQNTEAFF

d_call: TRBD2
v_call: TRBV15
cdr3_length: 17
j_call: TRBJ2-1
clone_size: many
cdr3_nt: TGTGCCACCAGCATAACTAGCGGGGGTTTCTCCTACAATGAGCAGTTCTTC
cdr3_aa: CATSITSGGFSYNEQFF

d_call: .
v_call: TRBV4-2
cdr3_length: 15
j_call: TRBJ1-6
clone_size: .
cdr3_nt: TGTGCCAGCAGCCATACAAGGGAGGGGAGTTCACCCCTCCACTTT
cdr3_aa: CASSHTREGSSPLHF

d_call: .
v_call: TRBV6-5
cdr3_length: 13
j_call: TRBJ1-4
clone_size: .
cdr3_nt: TGTGCCAGCAGAAATACAGGGAGAGAAAAACTGTTTTTT
cdr3_aa: CASRNTGREKLFF